The entry below describes one T cell receptor (beta chain). This sample was taken from a study of cytomegalovirus exposure and HLA in healthy donors. TCRdb keeps only in-frame clones here, not all; method: immunoSEQ multiplex PCR. The sample carries some 98,000 clones, around 85% recorded once. The CDR3 is 14 residues long. Deletions cut 1 base from V and 7 bases from J, with 14 bases between. Germline loops: CDR1 SGHVS, CDR2 FQNEAQ. Specimen: PBMCs. The clonotype was recovered from a woman in her twenties or thirties in good health and CMV-seronegative. This chain uses TRBV7-8 with TRBJ2-7; D call uncertain. The CDR3, as DNA: TGTGCCAGCAGCTTAGAAGGCGGAATGGGTGAGCAGTACTTC. It yields the protein CASSLEGGMGEQYF.